The following is a T cell receptor (beta chain) sequence with its context. Its antigen is undetermined. The data derive from a study of T cells in Graves' hyperthyroidism and ophthalmopathy. At the level of the study: Specimen type is peripheral blood, collected at initial diagnosis prior to any treatment. Study-level findings and limits: Blood samples included most of the expanded thyroid clonotypes exceeding 0.001.

This CDR3 has 13 amino acids. V was pared by 10 bases and J by 0 bases, with 10 bases between. Germline V gene data show CDR1 as MDHEN and CDR2 as SYDVKM. Amplified regions were TCR beta CDR3 sequences from RNA transcripts. The HTBI primer set was used in a first-round RT-PCR of the TCR CDR3. TCRdb re-called the multiplex PCR reads through MiXCR, storing one row per CDR3 protein. Among hundreds of thousands of distinct CDR3 sequences listed, around a quarter were seen once. The V gene is TRBV28, the J gene TRBJ1-5; no clear D gene. Sequenced: blood. The source is a woman aged 25-40 years with Graves' ophthalmopathy. Here the CDR3 reads CAICSHSNQPQHF. The CDR3 DNA follows: TGTGCCATCTGTTCCCATAGCAATCAGCCCCAGCATTTT.